These 8 T cell receptor beta chains share one sample of origin, sequenced in a study of beta chain features in type 1 diabetes (dated by TCRdb to 2016 to 2019). Results the study describes overall, beyond this receptor: A moderate but significant shortening of TCRB CDR3 length was observed in type 1 diabetes patients in all four CD4+ subsets.

These receptors' antigens are unknown. Library method: the immunoSEQ multiplex PCR assay. All of the isolated RNA was reverse transcribed with the High Capacity cDNA Reverse Transcription Kit, so expressed TCRB transcripts were sequenced. The table was pulled from immuneACCESS by TCRdb, which kept in-frame rearrangements only. Such tables lose some clones; where checked, under half of the loss comes from unresolved V genes, and the rest has no known cause. In all, the sample holds 200,000 to 300,000 clones, and about 11% of those were seen once. The top ten constitute around 0.017% of the sample. The sample consisted of naive CD4+ T cells from blood. This specimen's cell subset or site label, per the study, means: true naive CD4+ T cells. These receptors originate from a man aged 30 to 45 with type 1 diabetes.

This clone was counted only a few times. The genes are TRBV28 and TRBJ2-1; TRBD1 aligns across 8 bases. Losses at the gene ends were 2 bases for V and 9 bases for J; bases not matched to a gene: 9. The CDR3 sequence is 15 residues long. In germline, CDR1 is MDHEN, CDR2 SYDVKM. The CDR3 nucleotides are TGTGCCAGCAGTTTAGCAGGGGGCGCAGAGGGTGAGCAGTTCTTC. This gives the protein CASSLAGGAEGEQFF.

This chain uses TRBV19 with TRBJ2-7; TRBD2 matches at 12 bases. After removal of 4 bases from V and 1 base from J, the junction contained 2 bases not matched to a gene. The germline V gene encodes CDR1 LNHDA and CDR2 SQIVND (reference sequence). CDR3 length: 15 residues. CDR3 protein: CASSTTSGGSYEQYF. CDR3 sequence (DNA): TGTGCCAGTAGTACGACTAGCGGGGGTTCCTACGAGCAGTACTTC.

This clone appeared a few times. The chain has TRBV4-2 and TRBJ2-4; D perhaps matches TRBD2 (5 bases). Trimming stripped 1 base from V and 1 base from J, with 8 bases between. Germline V CDR1 and CDR2: LGHNA, YNFKEQ. The CDR3 length is 15 residues. The CDR3 DNA reads as TGTGCCAGCAGCCAAGCGGGGATGGCCAAAAACATTCAGTACTTC. Encoded protein: CASSQAGMAKNIQYF.

CDR3 DNA sequence: TGTGCCAGCAGGAAAGCCGGGGTTTCCTACGAGCAGTACTTC. As protein: CASRKAGVSYEQYF. The chain couples TRBV28 to TRBJ2-7; weak D call: TRBD2 (5 bases). The CDR3 consists of 14 residues. The germline V gene has CDR1 MDHEN and CDR2 SYDVKM. Trimming shortened V by 6 bases and J by 1 base, and 13 bases separated the two germline ends.

The V call is TRBV7-2, the J call TRBJ2-2; tentative D call: TRBD1 (6 bases). In germline, CDR1 is SGHTA, CDR2 FQGNSA. This CDR3 has 14 residues. Between the trimmed V and J ends, which lost 5 bases and 5 bases, there was a span of 12 bases. CDR3 region: CASSPYRATGELFF. The CDR3 coding sequence is TGTGCCAGCAGCCCGTACAGGGCGACCGGGGAGCTGTTTTTT.

This clone was seen more than once but under ten times. V and J are TRBV9 and TRBJ2-2, with D tentatively TRBD1 (6 bases). The CDR3 runs to 12 residues. The germline V gene has CDR1 SGDLS and CDR2 YYNGEE. V dropped 3 bases and J dropped 6 bases, with 6 bases sitting between them. The CDR3 nucleotides are TGTGCCAGCAGCGGACAGGCCGGGGAGCTGTTTTTT. This gives the protein CASSGQAGELFF.

About this clone itself: The junction differs from germline at one of its ends, possibly a read error. V is TRBV7-2 and J is TRBJ2-1; 7 nucleotides match TRBD1. The CDR3 has 17 amino acids. Germline V gives CDR1 SGHTA, CDR2 FQGNSA. The CDR3 spells CASSQDTPWDSNNEQFF. The DNA of the CDR3 is TGCGCCAGCAGCCAAGATACCCCCTGGGACAGTAACAATGAGCAGTTCTTC.

In this sample, this clone turned up a few times. This chain connects TRBV6-6 to TRBJ2-7; 8 bases align to TRBD2. The CDR3 sequence is 14 residues long. Trimming cost V 6 bases and J 5 bases; bases outside gene matches: 9. The V gene's germline CDR1 is MNHNY and CDR2 SVGAGI (reference sequence). CDR3 bases: TGTGCCAGCAGCCCGCGGGGGGACGGCCACGAGCAGTACTTC. It specifies CASSPRGDGHEQYF.